These 25 T cell receptor beta chains originate from one sample sequenced in a study of molecular identifiers for immune sequencing clone quantification. Using its own MiXCR run on the PCR reads, TCRdb lists one record per CDR3 protein. This sample has about 320,000 distinct CDR3 sequences; about a fifth occur once, and the top ten carry 0.81%. Sample: naive CD8+ T cells from blood, with Jurkat cell RNA spiked in. The subset here: FACS-sorted CD8+CD4-CCR7+CD45RA+ naive T cells. The receptors were sampled from a human donor in good health. Some libraries in this study had Jurkat cell RNA spiked in.

This clonotype was detected a few times. The CDR3 nucleotides read TGTGCCATCAGCCCAGACAGGGGACAAGCTTTCTTT. The encoded protein is CAISPDRGQAFF. The chain uses TRBV10-3 and TRBJ1-1; 8 bases are a match to TRBD1. This CDR3 is built from 12 residues. Germline lookup yields CDR1 ENHRY and CDR2 SYGVKD. V shed 6 bases, J shed 9 bases, and the junction held 6 bases outside the gene matches.

There are many counts of this clonotype. The J gene is TRBJ2-7, the V gene TRBV25-1; weak D call: TRBD1 (7 bases). V lost 3 bases and J lost 2, with 11 bases in between. The CDR3 sequence is 14 residues long. CDR1 is MGHDK, CDR2 SYGVNS, per germline. The CDR3 spells CASSDRGAPYEQYF. The CDR3 DNA sequence: TGTGCCAGCAGTGACAGGGGGGCGCCCTACGAGCAGTACTTC.

This clonotype was observed a handful of times. This sequence joins TRBV20-1 and TRBJ2-3; no clear D gene. With 5 bases removed from V and 0 bases from J, the gap between germline ends came to 15 bases. Germline lookup yields CDR1 DFQATT and CDR2 SNEGSKA (reference sequence). The CDR3 consists of 15 residues. In nucleotides, the CDR3 is TGCAGTGCTCACTCCAAGGTAGCTAGCACAGATACGCAGTATTTT. It codes for CSAHSKVASTDTQYF.

On this clonotype: Just one base apart from a much larger clone, this may be a read error. J is TRBJ2-7 and V is TRBV7-9, with 8 bases that match TRBD1. The germline V gene has CDR1 SEHNR and CDR2 FQNEAQ (reference sequence). CDR3 length equals 15 residues. CDR3 region: CVSSLVLGQVDEQYF. The CDR3 DNA sequence: TGTGTCAGCAGCTTAGTCCTGGGACAGGTCGACGAGCAGTACTTC. The whole variable domain, remainder taken from reference TRBV7-9 and TRBJ2-7, is DTGVSQNPRHKITKRGQNVTFRCDPISEHNRLYWYRQTLGQGPEFLTYFQNEAQLEKSRLLSDRFSAERPKGSFSTLEIQRTEQGDSAMYLCVSSLVLGQVDEQYFGPGTRLTVT.

This clonotype was observed many times. The junction departs from germline at one end; a sequencing error may be responsible. This chain uses TRBV4-1 with TRBJ1-4, with D hard to call. CDR1 and CDR2 from the germline V gene are MGHRA and YSYEKL. This CDR3 contains 14 residues. The CDR3 sequence: CASSQESTNEELFF. CDR3 nucleotides: TGCGCCAGCAGCCAAGAGTCAACTAATGAAGAACTGTTTTTT.

This clonotype was seen repeatedly, ten times or more. The chain couples TRBV7-9 to TRBJ1-4; unclear D gene. Germline V gene sequence: CDR1 SEHNR, CDR2 FQNEAQ (reference sequence). V was trimmed by 5 bases and J by 0 bases, leaving 13 bases between them. This CDR3 spans 16 amino acids. The CDR3 DNA follows: TGTGCCAGCAGCACCAACGGAGGTGCAACTAATGAAAAACTGTTTTTT. Residues: CASSTNGGATNEKLFF.

The J gene is TRBJ2-5, the V gene TRBV4-3; TRBD2 might be the D (7 bases). Germline V gene lookup returns CDR1 LGHNA and CDR2 YSLEER. The CDR3 has 15 amino acids. Trimming took off 0 bases at V and 2 bases at J, with 10 bases between the two ends. The DNA of the CDR3 is TGCGCCAGCAGCCAAGATGGGGGGGCTCAAGAGACCCAGTACTTC. This encodes CASSQDGGAQETQYF.

This clonotype showed up many times. This rearrangement joins TRBV5-1 to TRBJ2-7, with a tentative D call TRBD1 (5 bases). Germline assignment: CDR1 SGHRS and CDR2 YFSETQ. The CDR3 runs to 13 residues. Trimming took off 0 bases at V and 3 bases at J, with 7 bases between the two ends. CDR3 nucleotide sequence: TGCGCCAGCAGCTTGGAAGACAGCTACGAGCAGTACTTC. Amino acids: CASSLEDSYEQYF.

This clonotype was observed at least ten times. V gene TRBV7-9 combines with J gene TRBJ1-1; no firm D call. There are 13 residues in the CDR3. V was cut by 1 base and J by 4 bases, with 7 bases left in between. CDR1 is SEHNR and CDR2 is FQNEAQ in the germline V gene (reference sequence). CDR3 region: CASSLVLGTEAFF. CDR3 nucleotides: TGTGCCAGCAGCTTAGTTTTAGGCACTGAAGCTTTCTTT.

In its sample, this clonotype was seen many times. V and J are TRBV29-1 and TRBJ2-2; 12 bases fit TRBD1. CDR1 and CDR2 from the germline V gene are SQVTM and ANQGSEA. V lost 6 bases to trimming and J lost 4 bases; unmatched junction nucleotides: 6. The CDR3 is 15 amino acids. The CDR3 is CSVRGTGGFTGELFF. The DNA for the CDR3 is TGCAGCGTGCGCGGGACAGGGGGCTTCACCGGGGAGCTGTTTTTT.

This clonotype was recorded a few times. The chain recombines TRBV9 with TRBJ2-7, with D possibly being TRBD1 (6 bases). V gave up 0 bases and J gave up 3 bases, with 13 bases separating them. Germline assignment: CDR1 SGDLS and CDR2 YYNGEE. The CDR3 runs to 15 residues. The CDR3, as DNA: TGTGCCAGCAGCGTAGGAGGGGGAGCGAACTACGAGCAGTACTTC. It is translated as CASSVGGGANYEQYF.

This clonotype was found many times. The chain has TRBV6-6 and TRBJ2-7; TRBD1 matches 7 bases. Germline V gives CDR1 MNHNY, CDR2 SVGAGI (reference sequence). V was pared by 7 bases and J by 6 bases, with 18 bases of the junction left unmatched. The CDR3 covers 16 residues. The CDR3 reads CASTPLWDRKGGEQYF. CDR3 coding DNA: TGTGCCAGCACCCCCCTCTGGGACAGAAAGGGCGGCGAGCAGTACTTC.

Regarding this clonotype: A junction end diverges from the germline sequence, so it may reflect a read error. The rearrangement links TRBV29-1 to TRBJ2-1; possible D gene TRBD2, 5 bases. The V gene's germline CDR1 is SQVTM and CDR2 ANQGSEA. The CDR3 runs 15 residues. The DNA of the CDR3 is TGCAGCGTTGACGGCGGGCCCAGCTCCCACAATGAGCAGTTCTTC. It codes for CSVDGGPSSHNEQFF.

In this sample, this clonotype turned up many times. The chain couples TRBV19 to TRBJ2-7; weak D call: TRBD2 (6 bases). This CDR3 contains 15 residues. CDR1 is LNHDA and CDR2 is SQIVND in the germline V gene (reference sequence). V was cut by 3 bases and J by 3 bases, with 15 bases left in between. As DNA, the CDR3 is TGTGCCAGTAGTATTGCGACTAGGGGTTACTACGAGCAGTACTTC. This codes for CASSIATRGYYEQYF.

In this sample, this clonotype turned up many times. The chain joins TRBV20-1 to TRBJ1-4, with 7 bases identical to TRBD1. Trimming at V came to 3 bases and at J to 7 bases, leaving 11 bases not matched to a gene. This CDR3 is 15 amino acids long. Germline assignment: CDR1 DFQATT and CDR2 SNEGSKA (reference sequence). CDR3 coding DNA: TGCAGTGCTAGCCTATCCAGGGGGGGTGGTGAAAAACTGTTTTTT. Encoded protein: CSASLSRGGGEKLFF.

A word on this clonotype: A much larger clone differs by one base, so this may be a read error. The chain is built from TRBV7-9 and TRBJ2-4; D remains unclear. This CDR3 comprises 13 residues. V lost 2 bases and J 7 bases, leaving 9 bases between the germline ends. The germline gives CDR1 SEHNR, CDR2 FQNEAQ (reference sequence). The CDR3 sequence is CASSLRPDNIQYF. Written as DNA, the CDR3 is TGTGCCAGCAGCTTACGACCGGACAACATTCAGTACTTC. The variable domain in full, with the rest retrieved from reference TRBV7-9 and TRBJ2-4, is DTGVSQNPRHKITKRGQNVTFRCDPISEHNRLYWYRQTLGQGPEFLTYFQNEAQLEKSRLLSDRFSAERPKGSFSTLEIQRTEQGDSAMYLCASSLRPDNIQYFGAGTRLSVL.

This clonotype was seen ten or more times. This chain connects TRBV5-1 to TRBJ1-1; weak D call: TRBD1 (5 bases). V was cut by 4 bases and J by 1 base, with 11 bases left in between. Germline lookup yields CDR1 SGHRS and CDR2 YFSETQ. CDR3 length: 14 amino acids. In DNA, the CDR3 is TGCGCCAGCAGCCTGATGCAGGGGAACACTGAAGCTTTCTTT. Translated, it gives CASSLMQGNTEAFF.

The table lists this clonotype with many counts. This chain joins TRBV12-3 or TRBV12-4 and TRBJ2-3, with 12 positions matching TRBD2. V gave up 5 bases and J gave up 3 bases; unmatched junction bases: 3. The CDR3 is 15 amino acids. The DNA of the CDR3 is TGTGCCAGCAGTGGGACTAGCGGGTATACAGATACGCAGTATTTT. Its protein is CASSGTSGYTDTQYF.

This clonotype came up many times. CDR3 sequence (DNA): TGTGCCAGCAGTGAACCGCAGGGCGGTCAGCCCCAGCATTTT. This gives the protein CASSEPQGGQPQHF. The chain carries TRBV6-1 and TRBJ1-5, with D possibly being TRBD1 (5 bases). The V end was cut by 2 bases, the J end by 6 bases, with 11 bases between. The CDR3 runs 14 residues. The germline CDR1 and CDR2 sequences are MNHNS and SASEGT.

The chain joins TRBV27 to TRBJ2-3; perhaps D is TRBD1 or TRBD2 (5 bases each). The germline V and J ends were trimmed by 0 bases and 9 bases, with 10 bases remaining between them. Germline CDR1 reads MNHEY; CDR2 reads SMNVEV (reference sequence). The CDR3 is 13 amino acids. The CDR3 here is CASSLSGPKTQYF. The DNA for the CDR3 is TGTGCCAGCAGTTTATCGGGACCAAAAACGCAGTATTTT.

This clonotype appeared many times. The rearrangement uses TRBV7-9 and TRBJ2-7, with 7 bases fitting TRBD2. Losses at the gene ends were 4 bases for V and 6 bases for J; bases not matched to a gene: 6. In germline, CDR1 is SEHNR, CDR2 FQNEAQ (reference sequence). The CDR3 contains 13 residues. The CDR3 DNA reads TGTGCCAGCAGCTCAGTTGGGGGGGTCGAGCAGTACTTC. This gives the protein CASSSVGGVEQYF.

This clonotype was seen more than once but under ten times. V usage is TRBV7-2 and J usage is TRBJ2-1; 8 bases agree with TRBD1. CDR1 SGHTA and CDR2 FQGNSA come from the germline V gene. The V segment lost 4 bases and the J segment 0 bases; nucleotides outside the gene matches: 20. The CDR3 is 21 amino acids. CDR3 amino acids: CASSSPGRKDRAKSSYNEQFF. Here the CDR3 DNA reads TGTGCCAGCAGCTCCCCCGGGCGTAAGGACAGGGCCAAGAGCTCCTACAATGAGCAGTTCTTC.

The table lists this clonotype with a few counts. The V gene is TRBV2, the J gene TRBJ1-1; D is possibly TRBD1 (5 bases). Trimming cost V 7 bases and J 0 bases, with 9 bases left between them. Germline V gives CDR1 SNHLY, CDR2 FYNNEI. The CDR3 spans 13 residues. The CDR3 DNA is TGTGCCAGCAAGGAACAGGTGAACACTGAAGCTTTCTTT. Encoded protein: CASKEQVNTEAFF.

This clonotype was seen repeatedly, ten times or more. The V gene is TRBV4-1, the J gene TRBJ1-1; D is undetermined. V was shortened by 1 base and J by 2 bases, with 8 bases between the two germline ends. The CDR3 sequence is 14 residues long. CDR1 and CDR2 (germline): MGHRA, YSYEKL. The CDR3 nucleotides are TGCGCCAGCAGCCAAGGTCCAGTAAACACTGAAGCTTTCTTT. Its protein product is CASSQGPVNTEAFF.

Only a few counts were recorded for this clonotype. The chain has TRBV5-4 and TRBJ2-7; D may be TRBD1 (5 bases). The CDR3 totals 15 residues. The V end lost 7 bases, the J end lost 6 bases, and 23 bases lay between the germline ends. CDR1 and CDR2 from the germline V gene are SGHNT and YYREEE (reference sequence). CDR3 DNA sequence: TGTGCCAGCGGCGTAGTAGGGGTAACCCTATCCGAGCAGTACTTC. Translating gives CASGVVGVTLSEQYF.